A selection of T cell receptor beta chains follows, all from one sample in a study of technical replicates of blood from several donors. The protocol was immunoSEQ multiplex PCR, while the TCRdb copy is restricted to in-frame clones and leaves out a portion. The data hold about 54,000 clones, with about 95% observed a single time. Sequenced sample: T cells isolated from PBMCs. These receptors came from a human donor in good health. CDR3s include the opening cysteine and the closing phenylalanine or tryptophan. A D gene is named only where the DNA matches it firmly. Not all rows give a size; the values are once, few, many and, for expanded clones, a class.

size	D	V	J	CDR3	DNA
.	TRBD1	TRBV7-9	TRBJ2-4	CASSSQGSVTKNIQYF	TGTGCCAGCAGCTCACAGGGGTCGGTAACCAAAAACATTCAGTACTTC
.	.	TRBV10-3	TRBJ2-3	CAISESTGLTSTDTQYF	TGTGCCATCAGTGAGTCAACAGGGCTGACGAGCACAGATACGCAGTATTTT
.	TRBD1	TRBV18	TRBJ2-7	CASSFYVTGTYEQYF	TGTGCCAGCTCCTTTTACGTGACAGGGACGTACGAGCAGTACTTC
.	.	TRBV7-9	TRBJ2-7	CASSLPLEGRQYF	TGTGCCAGCAGCCTCCCCCTGGAGGGAAGGCAGTACTTC
.	.	TRBV19	TRBJ2-6	CASSSVGGSGANVLTF	TGTGCCAGTAGTAGTGTCGGAGGCTCTGGGGCCAACGTCCTGACTTTC
.	.	TRBV9	TRBJ1-1	CASSATVLGEAFF	TGTGCCAGCAGCGCGACAGTGCTCGGAGAAGCTTTCTTT
.	TRBD2	TRBV6-6	TRBJ2-7	CASSSSGNYEQYF	TGTGCCAGCAGTTCTAGCGGAAACTACGAGCAGTACTTC
.	.	TRBV15	TRBJ1-1	CATSRDVGRNTEAFF	TGTGCCACCAGCAGAGATGTTGGGAGGAACACTGAAGCTTTCTTT
.	.	TRBV28	TRBJ2-7	CASSFPNEGAYEQYF	TGTGCCAGCAGTTTCCCCAATGAGGGGGCCTACGAGCAGTACTTC
.	.	TRBV6-6	TRBJ2-3	CASSINDRYYTDTQYF	TGTGCCAGCAGTATTAACGACAGGTACTACACAGATACGCAGTATTTT
.	.	TRBV5-6	TRBJ1-3	CASSLFSRQHGNTIYF	TGTGCCAGCAGCTTGTTCAGCAGACAGCACGGAAACACCATATATTTT
.	.	TRBV7-6	TRBJ2-1	CASSLALGHSSYNEQFF	TGTGCCAGCAGCTTAGCGTTGGGACATAGCTCCTACAATGAGCAGTTCTTC
.	TRBD1	TRBV11-2	TRBJ2-5	CASSSSPGQGVETQYF	TGTGCCAGCAGCTCCTCGCCGGGACAGGGAGTAGAGACCCAGTACTTC
.	.	TRBV5-6	TRBJ2-7	CASSRTYEQYF	TGTGCCAGCAGCCGTACCTACGAGCAGTACTTC
.	.	TRBV28	TRBJ2-4	CASSPLQGTKNIQYF	TGTGCCAGCAGTCCTCTACAGGGTACCAAAAACATTCAGTACTTC
.	TRBD1	TRBV7-2	TRBJ2-6	CASSLGLWDRSSGANVLTF	TGTGCCAGCAGCTTGGGGTTGTGGGACAGGAGCTCTGGGGCCAACGTCCTGACTTTC
.	TRBD1	TRBV12-5	TRBJ2-7	CASGQGASSYEQYF	TGTGCTAGTGGGCAGGGGGCGAGTTCCTACGAGCAGTACTTC
once	TRBD2	TRBV10-3	TRBJ2-1	CAISEQRGYNEQFF	TGTGCCATCAGTGAGCAGCGGGGGTACAATGAGCAGTTCTTC
once	TRBD1	TRBV28	TRBJ1-1	CASSLLQGASDEAFF	TGTGCCAGCAGTTTACTACAGGGGGCCTCCGATGAAGCTTTCTTT
.	TRBD1	TRBV7-6	TRBJ2-7	CASSLGPPGTGAGEQYF	TGTGCCAGCAGCTTAGGGCCCCCCGGGACAGGGGCTGGCGAGCAGTACTTC
.	TRBD2	TRBV6-5	TRBJ2-5	CASSYSGTSQETQYF	TGTGCCAGCAGTTATTCCGGGACTAGCCAAGAGACCCAGTACTTC
.	TRBD2	TRBV7-9	TRBJ2-3	CASSSFQLAGDTDTQYF	TGTGCCAGCAGCTCCTTCCAACTAGCGGGGGACACAGATACGCAGTATTTT
.	.	TRBV6-5	TRBJ1-2	CASSNRRRYGYTF	TGTGCCAGCAGTAACAGGCGACGCTATGGCTACACCTTC
.	.	TRBV5-6	TRBJ2-5	CASSLVQGQGETQYF	TGTGCCAGCAGCTTGGTCCAGGGGCAAGGAGAGACCCAGTACTTC
.	TRBD2	TRBV14	TRBJ2-1	CASSELLAGRFF	TGTGCCAGCAGCGAACTACTAGCGGGAAGGTTCTTC
.	TRBD2	TRBV18	TRBJ2-1	CASSPAGDRSYNEQFF	TGTGCCAGCTCACCAGCGGGGGACCGCTCCTACAATGAGCAGTTCTTC
.	.	TRBV11-2	TRBJ1-2	CASSLAPTQYGYTF	TGTGCCAGCAGCTTAGCTCCAACCCAGTATGGCTACACCTTC
once	TRBD2	TRBV11-2	TRBJ2-1	CASSFSGRPRDEQFF	TGTGCCAGCAGCTTTAGCGGGAGACCGAGAGATGAGCAGTTCTTC
.	TRBD2	TRBV5-4	TRBJ2-7	CASSARVAGKTYEQYF	TGTGCCAGCAGCGCCCGGGTAGCGGGGAAGACCTACGAGCAGTACTTC
once	TRBD1	TRBV14	TRBJ2-1	CASSLYRGVNEQFF	TGTGCCAGCAGCCTATACAGGGGGGTCAATGAGCAGTTCTTC
few	.	TRBV7-9	TRBJ1-1	CASSLGAGTEAFF	TGTGCCAGCAGCTTAGGGGCAGGGACTGAAGCTTTCTTT
.	.	TRBV9	TRBJ2-3	CASVGGVADTQYF	TGTGCCAGTGTAGGGGGGGTTGCAGATACGCAGTATTTT
.	TRBD2	TRBV7-2	TRBJ2-2	CASSLLLLAGGGELFF	TGTGCCAGCAGCTTACTCCTCCTAGCGGGCGGGGGGGAGCTGTTTTTT
once	TRBD1	TRBV5-4	TRBJ2-4	CASSSSGNRGNIQYF	TGTGCCAGCAGCTCTTCAGGGAACAGGGGAAACATTCAGTACTTC
.	TRBD2	TRBV5-1	TRBJ2-1	CASSRSGGANEQFF	TGCGCCAGCAGCCGTAGCGGGGGGGCCAATGAGCAGTTCTTC
medium-sized	.	TRBV5-1	TRBJ1-5	CASSEGSPGLNQPQHF	TGCGCCAGCAGCGAGGGTTCCCCGGGATTAAATCAGCCCCAGCATTTT
.	.	TRBV6-5	TRBJ1-5	CASSYENNQPQHF	TGTGCCAGCAGTTACGAGAACAATCAGCCCCAGCATTTT
.	.	TRBV5-4	TRBJ2-1	CASSPSGGSSYNEQFF	TGTGCCAGCAGCCCCTCTGGGGGGAGCTCCTACAATGAGCAGTTCTTC
.	.	TRBV5-1	TRBJ1-6	CASSSEGIDNSPLHF	TGCGCCAGCAGCTCTGAGGGAATAGATAATTCACCCCTCCACTTT
.	.	TRBV7-9	TRBJ1-2	CASSLSGDGYTF	TGTGCCAGCAGCTTGAGCGGGGATGGCTACACCTTC
.	TRBD2	TRBV5-1	TRBJ2-3	CASSAYSGRPDTQYF	TGCGCCAGCAGCGCCTATAGCGGGAGGCCAGATACGCAGTATTTT
.	.	TRBV28	TRBJ1-4	CAAFWGSLNEKLFF	TGTGCAGCTTTCTGGGGCAGTCTAAATGAAAAACTGTTTTTT
once	.	TRBV29-1	TRBJ1-1	CSAGSDSNTEAFF	TGCAGCGCCGGAAGCGACAGCAACACTGAAGCTTTCTTT
.	.	TRBV5-1	TRBJ2-2	CASSLNMDTGELFF	TGCGCCAGCAGCCTTAACATGGACACCGGGGAGCTGTTTTTT
.	TRBD2	TRBV5-1	TRBJ2-7	CASSLAAPRAGESSYEQYF	TGCGCCAGCAGCTTGGCAGCTCCCCGAGCGGGAGAGAGCTCCTACGAGCAGTACTTC
.	TRBD2	TRBV28	TRBJ2-1	CASSSAALAGVHNEQFF	TGTGCCAGCAGTTCAGCAGCACTAGCGGGTGTCCACAATGAGCAGTTCTTC